This T cell receptor beta chain was recorded in a study of PD-L1 blockade in urothelial cancer. Background on the study: Previous chemotherapy exposure amounted to 0 to 3 regimens for patients.

On this clone: The junction does not match germline at one end; this may be a read error.

This table comes from immunoSEQ multiplex PCR, and its TCRdb copy is limited to in-frame clones, with some not included. Of approximately 47,000 clones listed, 70% to 90% were seen once; the top ten hold about 10%. Germline CDR1 and CDR2: MGHDK and SYGVNS. The CDR3 extends over 16 amino acids. Specified time point: peripheral blood 6 weeks after treatment start. Pretreatment sampling and on-treatment sampling together yielded between 1 and 8 samples for each patient. This sequence was found in a man between 65 and 85 years old with urothelial cancer. Material: PBMCs, obtained around atezolizumab (anti-PD-L1) treatment. The J gene is TRBJ2-3, the V gene TRBV25-1; the match to TRBD1 covers 8 bases. Here the CDR3 DNA reads TGTGTCAGCAGTCCCCCGACAGGGGTGGGGACAGATACGCAGTATTTT. Protein product: CVSSPPTGVGTDTQYF.